This T cell receptor beta chain is from a study of T cells after yellow fever vaccination. Turning to the study itself: SMART-Seq v4 Ultra Low Input handled preparation of low-cell-number fractions.

Each CDR3 protein is one row after TCRdb ran MiXCR on the 5' RACE reads. The table includes roughly 94,000 distinct CDR3 sequences, almost 9% detected once. Study-level findings and limits: The secondary response was weaker but peaked faster, day 5 versus 15. Post-booster reappearance was seen for most primary-vaccination clones (around 96% CD4, about 90% CD8). Abundant clonotypes (contaminants from the bulk population) could be present in FACS-sorted repertoires.

Germline V gene sequence: CDR1 SGHKS, CDR2 YYEKEE (reference sequence). This CDR3 contains 13 residues. V was cut by 0 bases and J by 2 bases, with 4 bases left in between. This clonotype was seen repeatedly, ten times or more. The sample consisted of CD8+ T cells not binding an NS4B(214-222) dextramer, sorted from PBMCs, taken more than 14 days after the first yellow fever vaccination. This TCR came from a man aged 18 to 30 who received the YFV17D yellow fever vaccine. The rearrangement joins TRBV5-5 to TRBJ2-3; D ambiguous. CDR3 DNA sequence: TGTGCCAGCAGCTTGGAGATCACAGATACGCAGTATTTT. This codes for CASSLEITDTQYF.